These 11 T cell receptor beta chains originate from one sample sequenced in a study of cytomegalovirus exposure and HLA in healthy donors. The method was immunoSEQ multiplex PCR; TCRdb's version includes in-frame clones alone and lacks a portion of them. The data contain 110,000 or so clones, approximately 85% of them singletons. The sequenced sample was PBMCs. The source is a young woman in good health and CMV-seronegative.

V gene TRBV6-4 combines with J gene TRBJ2-1; 8 positions match TRBD2. Germline CDR1 is MRHNA and CDR2 is SNTAGT. This CDR3 has 17 amino acids. V gave up 2 bases and J gave up 9 bases; unmatched junction bases: 15. CDR3 in amino acids: CASSDTGGRGVTIEQFF. For the CDR3, the DNA is TGTGCCAGCAGTGACACGGGGGGGCGAGGGGTAACGATTGAGCAGTTCTTC.

J is TRBJ2-3 and V is TRBV5-6; 10 nucleotides align to TRBD2. This CDR3 contains 16 residues. The germline V gene has CDR1 SGHDT and CDR2 YYEEEE. J was trimmed by 10 bases and V by 1 base; bases with no gene match: 12. CDR3 in amino acids: CASSLRSSGGLAAQYF. CDR3 in DNA: TGTGCCAGCAGCTTGAGGTCTAGCGGGGGCCTCGCAGCGCAGTATTTT. Based on the CDR3 plus reference TRBV5-6 and TRBJ2-3, the full variable domain is DAGVTQSPTHLIKTRGQQVTLRCSPKSGHDTVSWYQQALGQGPQFIFQYYEEEERQRGNFPDRFSGHQFPNYSSELNVNALLLGDSALYLCASSLRSSGGLAAQYFGPGTRLTVL.

This rearrangement joins TRBV11-3 to TRBJ1-1, with D unclear. Looked up from germline, CDR1 is SGHNT and CDR2 is YENEEA. The CDR3 is made up of 13 amino acids. V was clipped by 3 bases and J by 2 bases, with 7 bases between them. CDR3 DNA sequence: TGTGCCAGCAGCTTCGGGTTAAACACTGAAGCTTTCTTT. Its translation is CASSFGLNTEAFF.

J is TRBJ1-4 and V is TRBV5-4, with D uncertain. V shed 9 bases and J shed 2 bases, with 17 bases lying between them. Germline V gene sequence: CDR1 SGHNT, CDR2 YYREEE (reference sequence). The CDR3 spans 15 residues. In DNA form, the CDR3 reads TGTGCCAACAGAAGGGCCGGGGAGACTAATGAAAAACTGTTTTTT. Residues: CANRRAGETNEKLFF.

V and J are TRBV9 and TRBJ1-1, with D uncertain. Germline V gene data show CDR1 as SGDLS and CDR2 as YYNGEE. CDR3 length: 14 residues. V gave up 4 bases and J gave up 6 bases, with 16 bases separating them. CDR3 bases: TGTGCCAGCAGCCCCTATTCTAGTGCCCCTGAAGCTTTCTTT. This gives the protein CASSPYSSAPEAFF.

The chain links TRBV9 to TRBJ2-1; TRBD2 aligns across 12 bases. V lost 7 bases to trimming and J lost 5 bases; unmatched junction nucleotides: 13. Per the germline V gene, CDR1 is SGDLS and CDR2 is YYNGEE. This CDR3 has 17 residues. The CDR3 loop reads CASSTTSGGIKNNEQFF. The CDR3 nucleotides are TGTGCCAGCTCTACGACTAGCGGGGGAATAAAAAACAATGAGCAGTTCTTC.

To note about this clone: A read error may account for a junction end that differs from germline. The rearrangement links TRBV29-1 to TRBJ2-1; no clear D. Germline CDR1 is SQVTM and CDR2 is ANQGSEA. The CDR3 loop spans 11 amino acids. The CDR3 is CSVEDVQVQLF. The CDR3 DNA reads TGCAGCGTTGAAGACGTCCAGGTCCAACTCTTC.

The chain employs TRBV27 and TRBJ2-2; TRBD1 aligns across 8 bases. Germline CDR1 and CDR2: MNHEY and SMNVEV (reference sequence). The V gene end was trimmed by 4 bases and the J gene end by 4 bases; junction bases not matched to a gene: 2. The length of the CDR3 is 14 residues. CDR3 amino acids: CASSSTGVTGELFF. The CDR3 coding sequence is TGTGCCAGCAGTTCGACAGGGGTCACCGGGGAGCTGTTTTTT.

The chain combines TRBV6-1 with TRBJ2-3; D is unresolved. CDR1 and CDR2 from the germline V gene are MNHNS and SASEGT. V was shortened by 4 bases and J by 8 bases, with 13 bases between the two germline ends. This CDR3 comprises 13 residues. The CDR3: CASSALNGGTQYF. The CDR3, as DNA: TGTGCCAGCAGTGCCCTCAACGGCGGTACGCAGTATTTT.

The rearrangement joins TRBV2 to TRBJ2-2, with 10 bases lining up with TRBD2. Germline assignment: CDR1 SNHLY and CDR2 FYNNEI. The CDR3 loop spans 16 amino acids. V dropped 4 bases and J dropped 9; count of bases not matched to a gene: 11. DNA for the CDR3: TGTGCCAGCAGTGCCCGGGAAGCGGGGGGGCTCCGGGAGCTGTTTTTT. This translates into CASSAREAGGLRELFF.

The V and J genes are TRBV27 and TRBJ2-7; TRBD2 agrees at 8 bases. This CDR3 contains 16 residues. Looked up from germline, CDR1 is MNHEY and CDR2 is SMNVEV (reference sequence). The J segment lost 0 bases and the V segment lost 2 bases, leaving 6 bases of the junction unmatched. The CDR3 region is CASSLAGGLTSYEQYF. The CDR3 coding sequence is TGTGCCAGCAGTTTAGCGGGGGGCCTCACCTCCTACGAGCAGTACTTC.